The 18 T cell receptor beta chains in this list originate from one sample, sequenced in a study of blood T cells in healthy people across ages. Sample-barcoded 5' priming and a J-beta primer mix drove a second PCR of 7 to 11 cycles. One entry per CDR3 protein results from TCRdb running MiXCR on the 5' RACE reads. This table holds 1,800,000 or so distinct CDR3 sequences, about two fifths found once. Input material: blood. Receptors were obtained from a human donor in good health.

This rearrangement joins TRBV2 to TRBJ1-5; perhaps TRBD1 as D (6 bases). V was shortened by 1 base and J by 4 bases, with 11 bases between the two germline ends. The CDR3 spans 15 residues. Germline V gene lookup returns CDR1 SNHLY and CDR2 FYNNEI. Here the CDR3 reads CASSEVDSLNQPQHF. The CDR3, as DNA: TGTGCCAGCAGTGAAGTGGACAGTCTGAATCAGCCCCAGCATTTT.

The CDR3, as DNA: TGTGCCAGCAGCCCCCCGGTTGACGCCTACAATGAGCAGTTCTTC. Translation gives CASSPPVDAYNEQFF. This chain joins TRBV7-2 and TRBJ2-1; D gene unclear. CDR1 is SGHTA and CDR2 is FQGNSA in the germline V gene. V was shortened by 5 bases and J by 2 bases, with 13 bases between the two germline ends. This CDR3 contains 15 residues.

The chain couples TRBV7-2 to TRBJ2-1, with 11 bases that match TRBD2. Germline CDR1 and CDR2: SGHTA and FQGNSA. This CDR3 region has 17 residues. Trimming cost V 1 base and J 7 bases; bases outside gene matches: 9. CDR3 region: CASSLGPSGGLWNEQFF. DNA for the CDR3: TGTGCCAGCAGCTTAGGCCCTAGCGGGGGGCTGTGGAATGAGCAGTTCTTC. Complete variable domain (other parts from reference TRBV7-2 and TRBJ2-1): GAGVSQSPSNKVTEKGKDVELRCDPISGHTALYWYRQSLGQGLEFLIYFQGNSAPDKSGLPSDRFSAERTGGSVSTLTIQRTQQEDSAVYLCASSLGPSGGLWNEQFFGPGTRLTVL.

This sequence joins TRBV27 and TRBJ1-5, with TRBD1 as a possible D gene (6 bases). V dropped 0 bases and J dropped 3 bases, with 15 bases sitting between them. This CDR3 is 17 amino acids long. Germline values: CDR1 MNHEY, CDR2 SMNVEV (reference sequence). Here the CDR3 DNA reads TGTGCCAGCAGTTTATCTTGGACAGTAAATAACAATCAGCCCCAGCATTTT. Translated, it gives CASSLSWTVNNNQPQHF.

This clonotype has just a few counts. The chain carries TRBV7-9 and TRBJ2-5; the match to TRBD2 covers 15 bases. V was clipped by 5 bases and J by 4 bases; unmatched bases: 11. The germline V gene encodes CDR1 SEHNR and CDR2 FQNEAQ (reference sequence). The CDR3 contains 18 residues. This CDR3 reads CASSKRTSGGVYLETQYF. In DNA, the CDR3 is TGTGCCAGCAGCAAACGGACTAGCGGGGGGGTGTACCTAGAGACCCAGTACTTC.

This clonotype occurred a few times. CDR3 residues: CASSFGGGAIGETQYF. DNA of the CDR3: TGCGCCAGCAGCTTCGGCGGGGGGGCTATAGGAGAGACCCAGTACTTC. The chain combines TRBV5-1 with TRBJ2-5; 9 bases align to TRBD2. After removal of 2 bases from V and 4 bases from J, the junction contained 9 bases not matched to a gene. The CDR3 has 16 amino acids. Germline CDR1 is SGHRS and CDR2 is YFSETQ.

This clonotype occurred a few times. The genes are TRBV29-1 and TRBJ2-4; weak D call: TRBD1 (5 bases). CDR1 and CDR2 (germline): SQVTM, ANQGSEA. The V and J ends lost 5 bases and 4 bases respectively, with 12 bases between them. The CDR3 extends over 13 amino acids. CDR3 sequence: CSVKGSRKNIQYF. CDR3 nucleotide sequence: TGCAGCGTTAAGGGGTCCAGGAAAAACATTCAGTACTTC.

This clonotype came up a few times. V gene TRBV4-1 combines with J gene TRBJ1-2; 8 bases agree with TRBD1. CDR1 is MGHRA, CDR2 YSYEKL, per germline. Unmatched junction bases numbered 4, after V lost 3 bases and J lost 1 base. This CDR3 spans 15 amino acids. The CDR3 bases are TGCGCCAGCAGCCACCGACAGGGGATTAACTATGGCTACACCTTC. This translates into CASSHRQGINYGYTF.

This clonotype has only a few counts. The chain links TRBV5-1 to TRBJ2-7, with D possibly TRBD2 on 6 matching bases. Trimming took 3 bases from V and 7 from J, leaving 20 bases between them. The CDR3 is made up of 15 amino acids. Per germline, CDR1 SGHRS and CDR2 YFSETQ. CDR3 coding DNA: TGCGCCAGCAGCTCAACCGGGACTCCACCTGGGGAGCAGTACTTC. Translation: CASSSTGTPPGEQYF.

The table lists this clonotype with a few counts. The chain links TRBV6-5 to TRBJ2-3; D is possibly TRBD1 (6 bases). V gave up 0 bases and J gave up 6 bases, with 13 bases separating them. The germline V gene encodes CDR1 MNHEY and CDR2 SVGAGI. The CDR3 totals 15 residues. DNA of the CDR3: TGTGCCAGCAGTTACTCGTGGGACATAGAGGATACGCAGTATTTT. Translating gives CASSYSWDIEDTQYF.

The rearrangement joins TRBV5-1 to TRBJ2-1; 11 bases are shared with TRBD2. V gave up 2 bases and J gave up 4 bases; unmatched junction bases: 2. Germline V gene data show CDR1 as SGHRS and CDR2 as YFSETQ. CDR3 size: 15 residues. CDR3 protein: CASSFSGGDYNEQFF. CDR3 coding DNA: TGCGCCAGCAGCTTTAGCGGGGGGGATTACAATGAGCAGTTCTTC.

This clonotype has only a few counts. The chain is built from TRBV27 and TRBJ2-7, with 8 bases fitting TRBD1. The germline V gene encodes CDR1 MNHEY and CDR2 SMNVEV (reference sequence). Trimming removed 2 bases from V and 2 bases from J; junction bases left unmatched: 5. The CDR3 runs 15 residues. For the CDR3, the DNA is TGTGCCAGCAGTTTAGTTCGGGGACAGGCCTACGAGCAGTACTTC. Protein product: CASSLVRGQAYEQYF.

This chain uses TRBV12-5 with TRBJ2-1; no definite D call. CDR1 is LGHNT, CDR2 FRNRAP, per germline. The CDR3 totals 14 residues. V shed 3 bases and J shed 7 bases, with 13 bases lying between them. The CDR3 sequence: CASGLGHSVNEQFF. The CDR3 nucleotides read TGTGCTAGTGGTTTAGGCCATTCTGTTAATGAGCAGTTCTTC. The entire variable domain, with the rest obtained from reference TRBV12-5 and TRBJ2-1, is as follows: DARVTQTPRHKVTEMGQEVTMRCQPILGHNTVFWYRQTMMQGLELLAYFRNRAPLDDSGMPKDRFSAEMPDATLATLKIQPSEPRDSAVYFCASGLGHSVNEQFFGPGTRLTVL.

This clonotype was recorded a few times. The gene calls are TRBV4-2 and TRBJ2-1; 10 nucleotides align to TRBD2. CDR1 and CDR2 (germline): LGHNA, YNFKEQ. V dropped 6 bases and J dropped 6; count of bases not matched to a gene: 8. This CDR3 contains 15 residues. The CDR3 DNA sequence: TGTGCCAGCAGTACGGCAAGCGGGGGGGCCAATGAGCAGTTCTTC. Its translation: CASSTASGGANEQFF.

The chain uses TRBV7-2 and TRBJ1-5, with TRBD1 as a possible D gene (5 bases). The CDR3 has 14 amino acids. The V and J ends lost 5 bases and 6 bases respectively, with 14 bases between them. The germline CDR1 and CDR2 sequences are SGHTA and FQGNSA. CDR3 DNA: TGTGCCAGCAGCCTCCCGGGACTAGTTCAGCCCCAGCATTTT. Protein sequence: CASSLPGLVQPQHF.

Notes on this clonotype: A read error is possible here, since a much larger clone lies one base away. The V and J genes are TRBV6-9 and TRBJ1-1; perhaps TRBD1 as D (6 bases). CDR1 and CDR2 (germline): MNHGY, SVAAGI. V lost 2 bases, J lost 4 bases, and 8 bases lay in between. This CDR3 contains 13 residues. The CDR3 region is CASSYQGTTEAFF. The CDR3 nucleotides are TGTGCCAGCAGTTATCAGGGGACCACTGAAGCTTTCTTT.

As DNA, the CDR3 is TGTGCCAGCAGCTCCGGGGGTGCCGGTCACTTTTGGGAAAAACTGTTTTTT. Residues: CASSSGGAGHFWEKLFF. The chain is built from TRBV7-9 and TRBJ1-4, with D perhaps matching TRBD1 (5 bases). The CDR3 has 17 amino acids. Germline V lookup: CDR1 SEHNR, CDR2 FQNEAQ (reference sequence). The germline V and J ends were trimmed by 4 bases and 8 bases, with 23 bases remaining between them.

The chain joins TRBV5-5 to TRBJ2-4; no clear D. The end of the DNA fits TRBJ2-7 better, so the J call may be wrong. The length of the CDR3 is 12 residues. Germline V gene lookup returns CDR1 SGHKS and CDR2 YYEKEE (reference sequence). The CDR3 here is CASSYGMHEQYF. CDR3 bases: TGTGCCAGCAGTTATGGGATGCACGAGCAGTACTTC.